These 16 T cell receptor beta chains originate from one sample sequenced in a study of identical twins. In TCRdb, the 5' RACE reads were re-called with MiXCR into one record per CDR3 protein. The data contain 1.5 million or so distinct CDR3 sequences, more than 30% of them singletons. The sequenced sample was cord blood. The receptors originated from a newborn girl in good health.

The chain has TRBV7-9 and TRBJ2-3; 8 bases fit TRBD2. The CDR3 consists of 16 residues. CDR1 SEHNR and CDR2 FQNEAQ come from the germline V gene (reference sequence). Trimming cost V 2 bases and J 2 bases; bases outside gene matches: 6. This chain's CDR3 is CASSLQREKVTDTQYF. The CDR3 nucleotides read TGTGCCAGCAGCTTACAGCGGGAGAAGGTCACAGATACGCAGTATTTT. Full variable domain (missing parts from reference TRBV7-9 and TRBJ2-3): DTGVSQNPRHKITKRGQNVTFRCDPISEHNRLYWYRQTLGQGPEFLTYFQNEAQLEKSRLLSDRFSAERPKGSFSTLEIQRTEQGDSAMYLCASSLQREKVTDTQYFGPGTRLTVL.

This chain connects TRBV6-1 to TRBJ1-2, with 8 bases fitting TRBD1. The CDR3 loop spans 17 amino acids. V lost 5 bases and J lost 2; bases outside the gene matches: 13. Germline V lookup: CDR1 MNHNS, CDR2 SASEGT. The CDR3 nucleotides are TGTGCCAGCAGTACGTTTCTGGGACAGGAGACCAACTATGGCTACACCTTC. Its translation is CASSTFLGQETNYGYTF.

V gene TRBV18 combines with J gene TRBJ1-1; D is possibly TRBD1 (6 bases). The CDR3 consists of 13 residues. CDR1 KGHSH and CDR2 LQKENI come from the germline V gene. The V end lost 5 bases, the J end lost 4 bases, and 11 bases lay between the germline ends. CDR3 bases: TGTGCCAGCTCAGGGTACAGGGCCACTGAAGCTTTCTTT. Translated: CASSGYRATEAFF.

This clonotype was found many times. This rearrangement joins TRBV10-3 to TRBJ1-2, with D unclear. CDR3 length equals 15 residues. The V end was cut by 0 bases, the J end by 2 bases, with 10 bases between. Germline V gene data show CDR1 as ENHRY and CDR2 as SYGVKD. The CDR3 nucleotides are TGTGCCATCAGTGAGTCACGGGGAGGGAACTATGGCTACACCTTC. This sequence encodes CAISESRGGNYGYTF.

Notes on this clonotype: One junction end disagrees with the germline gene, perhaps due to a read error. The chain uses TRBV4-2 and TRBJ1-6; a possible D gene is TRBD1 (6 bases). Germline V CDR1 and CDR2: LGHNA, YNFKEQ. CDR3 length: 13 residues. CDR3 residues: CASSQYRDSPLHF. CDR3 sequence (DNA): TGTGCCAGCAGCCAATACAGGGATTCGCCCCTCCACTTT.

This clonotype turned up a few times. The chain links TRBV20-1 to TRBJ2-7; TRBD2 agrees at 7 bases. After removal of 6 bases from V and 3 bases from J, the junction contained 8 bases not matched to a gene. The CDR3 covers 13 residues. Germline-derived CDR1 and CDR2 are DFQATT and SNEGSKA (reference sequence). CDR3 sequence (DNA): TGCAGTGCCAAGAGGGAGGGGAGCTACGAGCAGTACTTC. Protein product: CSAKREGSYEQYF.

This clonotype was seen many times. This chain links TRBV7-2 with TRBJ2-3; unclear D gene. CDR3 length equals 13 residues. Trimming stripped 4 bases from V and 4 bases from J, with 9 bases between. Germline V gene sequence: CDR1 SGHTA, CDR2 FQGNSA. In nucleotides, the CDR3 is TGTGCCAGCAGCTATGGATCGGCAGATACGCAGTATTTT. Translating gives CASSYGSADTQYF.

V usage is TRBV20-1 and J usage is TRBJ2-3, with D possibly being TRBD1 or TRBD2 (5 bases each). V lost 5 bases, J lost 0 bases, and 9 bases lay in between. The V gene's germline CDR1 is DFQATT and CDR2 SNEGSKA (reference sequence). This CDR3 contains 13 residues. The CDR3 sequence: CSAHRTSTDTQYF. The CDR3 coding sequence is TGCAGTGCTCACAGGACTAGCACAGATACGCAGTATTTT.

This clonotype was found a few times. This chain's CDR3 is CASSPLRQDKGTEAFF. The CDR3, as DNA: TGTGCCAGCAGTCCCCTCCGGCAGGACAAGGGCACTGAAGCTTTCTTT. The rearrangement uses TRBV6-6 and TRBJ1-1, with D possibly matching TRBD1 (5 bases). The CDR3 is made up of 16 amino acids. Trimming left V 5 bases short and J 4 bases short, with 20 bases between. Germline V gives CDR1 MNHNY, CDR2 SVGAGI (reference sequence).

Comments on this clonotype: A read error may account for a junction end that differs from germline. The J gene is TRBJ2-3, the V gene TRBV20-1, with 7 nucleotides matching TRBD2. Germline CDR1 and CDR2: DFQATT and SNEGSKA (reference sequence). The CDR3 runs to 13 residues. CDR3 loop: CSATTSRTDTQYF. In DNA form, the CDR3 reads TGCAGTGCTACGACTAGCCGCACCGATACGCAGTATTTT.

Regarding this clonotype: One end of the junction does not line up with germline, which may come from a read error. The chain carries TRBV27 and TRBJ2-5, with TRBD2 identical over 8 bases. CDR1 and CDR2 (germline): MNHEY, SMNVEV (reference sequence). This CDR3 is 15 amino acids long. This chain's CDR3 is CASSLRAGGTIEQYF. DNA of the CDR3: TGTGCCAGTAGTTTACGGGCGGGAGGAACGATTGAGCAGTACTTC.

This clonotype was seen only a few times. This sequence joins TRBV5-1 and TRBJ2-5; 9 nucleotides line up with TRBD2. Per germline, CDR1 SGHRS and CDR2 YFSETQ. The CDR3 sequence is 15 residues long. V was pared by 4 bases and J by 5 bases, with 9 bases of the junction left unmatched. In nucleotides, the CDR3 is TGCGCCAGCAGCCACGCTAGCGGGGATGGGGAGACCCAGTACTTC. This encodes CASSHASGDGETQYF.

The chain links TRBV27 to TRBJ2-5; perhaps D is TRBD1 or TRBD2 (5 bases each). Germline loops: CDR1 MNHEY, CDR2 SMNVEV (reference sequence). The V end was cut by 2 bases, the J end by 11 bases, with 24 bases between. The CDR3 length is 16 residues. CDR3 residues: CASSLIRGAPLGEQYF. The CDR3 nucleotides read TGTGCCAGCAGTTTAATTAGGGGAGCCCCACTAGGGGAGCAGTACTTC.

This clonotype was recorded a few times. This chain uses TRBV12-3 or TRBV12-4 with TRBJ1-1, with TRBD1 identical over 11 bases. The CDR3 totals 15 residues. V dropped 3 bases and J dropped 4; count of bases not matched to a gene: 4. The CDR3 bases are TGTGCCAGCAGTTTGGGACAGGGGGGAGGCACTGAAGCTTTCTTT. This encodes CASSLGQGGGTEAFF.

CDR3 in amino acids: CAWSVWGLEQFF. CDR3 nucleotide sequence: TGTGCCTGGAGTGTATGGGGCCTTGAGCAGTTCTTC. The chain carries TRBV30 and TRBJ2-1; D is possibly TRBD1 (5 bases). V was shortened by 0 bases and J by 9 bases, with 9 bases between the two germline ends. The CDR3 contains 12 residues. Germline loops: CDR1 GTSNPN, CDR2 SVGIG (reference sequence).

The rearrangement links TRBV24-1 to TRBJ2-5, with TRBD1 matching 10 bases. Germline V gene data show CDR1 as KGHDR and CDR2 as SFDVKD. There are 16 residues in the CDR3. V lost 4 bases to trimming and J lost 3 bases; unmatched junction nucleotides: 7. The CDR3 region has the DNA TGTGCCACCAGTGACTTGGGACAGGGGTGGAAAGAGACCCAGTACTTC. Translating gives CATSDLGQGWKETQYF.